These 30 T cell receptor beta chains came from one sample sequenced in a study of cytomegalovirus exposure and HLA in healthy donors. In the PCR, 60 Vbeta and 13 Jbeta primers were used. TCRdb's copy holds only in-frame clones and misses some; the assay was immunoSEQ multiplex PCR. Here the sample spans about 170,000 clones, approximately 80% being singletons. The sequenced sample consisted of PBMCs. The receptors were gathered from a young woman in good health and CMV-seronegative.

V and J are TRBV7-3 and TRBJ2-2; D is possibly TRBD2 (6 bases). The V and J ends lost 3 bases and 6 bases respectively, with 11 bases between them. The CDR3 has 14 residues. CDR1 is SGHTA, CDR2 FQGTGA, per germline. The CDR3 spells CASSFSSAAGELFF. CDR3 sequence (DNA): TGTGCCAGCAGCTTCTCTAGCGCAGCCGGGGAGCTGTTTTTT.

This clone was seen only a few times. The chain employs TRBV7-9 and TRBJ2-7; 9 bases agree with TRBD2. This CDR3 has 16 residues. CDR1 is SEHNR, CDR2 FQNEAQ, per germline (reference sequence). The junction had 11 bases not matched to a gene; V was cut back by 5 bases and J by 3 bases. In nucleotides, the CDR3 is TGTGCCAGCAGCCCCCGCCTTAGCGGGAGTGTCTACGAGCAGTACTTC. Its translation: CASSPRLSGSVYEQYF.

The chain has TRBV7-9 and TRBJ1-4; TRBD1 agrees at 7 bases. V was pared by 5 bases and J by 4 bases, with 13 bases of the junction left unmatched. Germline assignment: CDR1 SEHNR and CDR2 FQNEAQ (reference sequence). This CDR3 has 17 residues. The CDR3 loop reads CASSRAPGQPINEKLFF. The CDR3 DNA sequence: TGTGCCAGCAGCCGCGCCCCGGGACAGCCGATTAATGAAAAACTGTTTTTT.

This sequence joins TRBV19 and TRBJ2-1, with 11 bases lining up with TRBD2. Trimming cost V 4 bases and J 3 bases; bases outside gene matches: 8. Germline V gene data show CDR1 as LNHDA and CDR2 as SQIVND (reference sequence). The CDR3 is 17 amino acids. CDR3 loop: CASSTGPGTSGYNEQFF. The DNA of the CDR3 is TGTGCCAGTAGTACTGGCCCCGGGACTAGCGGCTACAATGAGCAGTTCTTC.

V and J are TRBV6-6 and TRBJ2-1; 9 positions agree with TRBD2. This CDR3 has 11 residues. V shed 5 bases and J 12 bases; nucleotides not matched to a gene: 2. The germline gives CDR1 MNHNY, CDR2 SVGAGI (reference sequence). In DNA form, the CDR3 reads TGTGCCAGCAGTGGAGCGGGGGGGCAGTTCTTC. Protein sequence: CASSGAGGQFF.

The chain couples TRBV6-1 to TRBJ2-1; D is perhaps TRBD2 (5 bases). CDR1 and CDR2 (germline): MNHNS, SASEGT. With 3 bases removed from V and 0 bases from J, the gap between germline ends came to 12 bases. The CDR3 contains 16 residues. CDR3 nucleotide sequence: TGTGCCAGCAGTGAGCCAGCGGCGAGCTCCTACAATGAGCAGTTCTTC. It is translated as CASSEPAASSYNEQFF.

J is TRBJ1-3 and V is TRBV11-2; D uncertain. The CDR3 consists of 16 residues. Germline V gene lookup returns CDR1 SGHAT and CDR2 FQNNGV. V gave up 6 bases and J gave up 1 base, with 16 bases separating them. CDR3 bases: TGTGCCAGCAGGCCCTCAATCGGGGTATCTGGAAACACCATATATTTT. It encodes CASRPSIGVSGNTIYF.

The V gene is TRBV5-1, the J gene TRBJ1-6, with a possible D match to TRBD1 (5 bases). The CDR3 runs 15 residues. The germline CDR1 and CDR2 sequences are SGHRS and YFSETQ. Trimming cost V 4 bases and J 4 bases, with 12 bases left between them. CDR3 protein: CASSLDSRYNSPLHF. CDR3 sequence (DNA): TGCGCCAGCAGCCTCGACAGCCGTTATAATTCACCCCTCCACTTT. Looking up the rest from reference TRBV5-1 and TRBJ1-6 gives the full variable domain: KAGVTQTPRYLIKTRGQQVTLSCSPISGHRSVSWYQQTPGQGLQFLFEYFSETQRNKGNFPGRFSGRQFSNSRSEMNVSTLELGDSALYLCASSLDSRYNSPLHFGNGTRLTVT.

This clone was found once. This chain links TRBV5-1 with TRBJ1-1; 7 bases align to TRBD1. The CDR3 sequence is 16 residues long. V trimming: 4 bases; J trimming: 0 bases; junction bases outside the gene matches: 9. CDR1 is SGHRS and CDR2 is YFSETQ in the germline V gene. CDR3 in amino acids: CASSRGQGVMNTEAFF. CDR3 nucleotide sequence: TGCGCCAGCAGCCGAGGGCAGGGGGTCATGAACACTGAAGCTTTCTTT.

The chain has TRBV5-1 and TRBJ1-2; the D is unclear. V was trimmed by 2 bases and J by 6 bases, leaving 8 bases between them. The CDR3 is made up of 12 amino acids. Per the germline V gene, CDR1 is SGHRS and CDR2 is YFSETQ. The CDR3 loop reads CASSFGRNGYTF. The CDR3 DNA is TGCGCCAGCAGCTTTGGCAGAAATGGCTACACCTTC. The variable domain in full, with the rest retrieved from reference TRBV5-1 and TRBJ1-2, is KAGVTQTPRYLIKTRGQQVTLSCSPISGHRSVSWYQQTPGQGLQFLFEYFSETQRNKGNFPGRFSGRQFSNSRSEMNVSTLELGDSALYLCASSFGRNGYTFGSGTRLTVV.

CDR3: CASSKMLGQNSYEQYF. The CDR3 nucleotides are TGTGCCAGCTCAAAAATGTTGGGACAGAACTCCTACGAGCAGTACTTC. The chain links TRBV18 to TRBJ2-7; 7 bases are shared with TRBD1. The CDR3 has 16 residues. With V trimmed by 5 bases and J by 0 bases, 10 bases remained unmatched. The V gene's germline CDR1 is KGHSH and CDR2 LQKENI.

The J gene is TRBJ1-2, the V gene TRBV6-1; possibly TRBD1 for D (6 bases). CDR1 is MNHNS and CDR2 is SASEGT in the germline V gene. V shed 4 bases and J shed 4 bases, with 28 bases lying between them. The CDR3 loop spans 19 amino acids. CDR3 coding DNA: TGTGCCAGCAGTGGTTTCTGGGTTTTGATAGGACAGACGTTCTATGGCTACACCTTC. Translation: CASSGFWVLIGQTFYGYTF.

The gene calls are TRBV28 and TRBJ1-1, with D hard to call. The CDR3 contains 14 residues. Germline CDR1 is MDHEN and CDR2 is SYDVKM. Trimming removed 7 bases at V and 3 bases at J, with 15 bases between. The chain's CDR3 is CASNLEYGDTEAFF. For the CDR3, the DNA is TGTGCCAGCAACTTGGAATACGGGGACACTGAAGCTTTCTTT.

In its sample, this clone was seen a few times. The chain recombines TRBV19 with TRBJ2-2; the D gene is possibly TRBD1 (5 bases). The CDR3 extends over 13 amino acids. Germline V lookup: CDR1 LNHDA, CDR2 SQIVND (reference sequence). V was clipped by 8 bases and J by 5 bases, with 12 bases between them. CDR3 sequence (DNA): TGTGCCAGTCGGTTGGCAGGGACCGGGGAGCTGTTTTTT. This sequence encodes CASRLAGTGELFF.

The chain has TRBV5-1 and TRBJ2-5, with 8 bases aligning to TRBD1. The J call could be wrong; TRBJ2-7 is a better fit for the DNA end. The CDR3 is 14 amino acids. Per germline, CDR1 SGHRS and CDR2 YFSETQ. DNA for the CDR3: TGCGCCAGCAGCTTGGCCAGGGGGCGCTACGAGCAGTACTTC. Its protein product is CASSLARGRYEQYF.

The chain is built from TRBV2 and TRBJ1-5; D not certain. Looked up from germline, CDR1 is SNHLY and CDR2 is FYNNEI. The CDR3 consists of 15 residues. V dropped 5 bases and J dropped 1 base, with 12 bases sitting between them. The DNA for the CDR3 is TGTGCCAGCAGTCCGGGAGACGGAAGCAATCAGCCCCAGCATTTT. Amino acids: CASSPGDGSNQPQHF.

V and J are TRBV6-5 and TRBJ2-7; D gene uncertain. The last part of the DNA fits TRBJ2-1 better; the J call may be wrong. The length of the CDR3 is 14 residues. Germline loops: CDR1 MNHEY, CDR2 SVGAGI. In nucleotides, the CDR3 is TGTGCCAGCAGCGACACCAACAGCTACAATGAGCAGTTCTTC. Translation: CASSDTNSYNEQFF.

This clone was seen just once. The rearrangement joins TRBV11-3 to TRBJ2-5, with unresolved D. The DNA end lines up better with TRBJ2-7; the J call may be wrong. Germline V gene sequence: CDR1 SGHNT, CDR2 YENEEA. The CDR3 has 13 residues. The CDR3 DNA reads TGTGCCAGCAGCTTAGGGTTCAACTACGAGCAGTACTTC. Its protein product is CASSLGFNYEQYF.

This clone was counted once. The V gene is TRBV5-4, the J gene TRBJ2-1; D remains unclear. V was shortened by 4 bases and J by 5 bases, with 10 bases between the two germline ends. This CDR3 has 13 amino acids. Germline V gives CDR1 SGHNT, CDR2 YYREEE (reference sequence). The CDR3 spells CASSPNPNNEQFF. DNA of the CDR3: TGTGCCAGCAGCCCAAACCCTAACAATGAGCAGTTCTTC.

This clone showed up just once. V is TRBV18 and J is TRBJ2-2; tentative D call: TRBD1 (6 bases). This CDR3 is 16 amino acids long. CDR1 and CDR2 from the germline V gene are KGHSH and LQKENI. The V gene lost 2 bases and the J gene lost 1 base, with 11 bases spanning the gap. The CDR3, as DNA: TGTGCCAGCTCACCAGACTACAGGGTGAACACCGGGGAGCTGTTTTTT. Translation gives CASSPDYRVNTGELFF.

The gene calls are TRBV7-2 and TRBJ2-1, with a weak D call TRBD2 (5 bases). The V end was cut by 1 base, the J end by 5 bases, with 6 bases between. CDR1 is SGHTA, CDR2 FQGNSA, per germline. The CDR3 contains 13 residues. CDR3 region: CASSLGRDNEQFF. DNA for the CDR3: TGTGCCAGCAGCTTAGGGCGGGACAATGAGCAGTTCTTC.

This clone was detected only once. The chain uses TRBV28 and TRBJ1-6; D possibly corresponds to TRBD1 (5 bases). The CDR3 is 14 residues long. Germline CDR1 MDHEN, CDR2 SYDVKM. Trimming pared 6 bases from V and 13 bases from J, leaving 19 bases between. The CDR3 nucleotides are TGTGCCAGCAGGCGGATGACTCGGGGGGACCCCCTCCACTTT. It yields the protein CASRRMTRGDPLHF.

The chain couples TRBV6-1 to TRBJ2-1, with TRBD1 matching over 8 bases. After removal of 2 bases from V and 3 bases from J, the junction contained 9 bases not matched to a gene. Germline-derived CDR1 and CDR2 are MNHNS and SASEGT. The CDR3 is 17 residues long. CDR3 protein: CASSERGQGIFYNEQFF. CDR3 sequence (DNA): TGTGCCAGCAGTGAAAGAGGACAGGGAATATTCTACAATGAGCAGTTCTTC.

In nucleotides, the CDR3 is TGTGCCAGCAGCTTATACCAGCGGACGAATGAGCAGTTCTTC. Its translation: CASSLYQRTNEQFF. The rearrangement joins TRBV7-2 to TRBJ2-1, with D perhaps matching TRBD2 (5 bases). The CDR3 has 14 residues. Per germline, CDR1 SGHTA and CDR2 FQGNSA. V was pared by 2 bases and J by 7 bases, with 12 bases between. Full variable domain (rest looked up from reference TRBV7-2 and TRBJ2-1): GAGVSQSPSNKVTEKGKDVELRCDPISGHTALYWYRQSLGQGLEFLIYFQGNSAPDKSGLPSDRFSAERTGGSVSTLTIQRTQQEDSAVYLCASSLYQRTNEQFFGPGTRLTVL.

This chain joins TRBV5-1 and TRBJ2-7; tentatively, D is TRBD2 (6 bases). Germline V gene data show CDR1 as SGHRS and CDR2 as YFSETQ. The germline V and J ends were trimmed by 8 bases and 2 bases, with 17 bases remaining between them. The CDR3 extends over 14 amino acids. CDR3 region: CASAKVSGPYEQYF. The CDR3 coding sequence is TGCGCCAGTGCTAAGGTTAGCGGTCCCTACGAGCAGTACTTC.

The gene calls are TRBV5-1 and TRBJ2-7, with 8 bases that match TRBD1. The CDR3 runs 16 residues. V dropped 4 bases and J dropped 0; count of bases not matched to a gene: 9. Germline assignment: CDR1 SGHRS and CDR2 YFSETQ. The CDR3 bases are TGCGCCAGCAGCCAGAGAACAGGGGGAAGCTCCTACGAGCAGTACTTC. As protein: CASSQRTGGSSYEQYF.

This clone turned up a few times. This chain links TRBV4-2 with TRBJ2-7; the match to TRBD2 covers 9 bases. Per germline, CDR1 LGHNA and CDR2 YNFKEQ. V lost 1 base, J lost 2 bases, and 3 bases stayed unmatched. This CDR3 region has 15 residues. CDR3 in DNA: TGTGCCAGCAGCCAAGTAGCGGGGGAAACCTACGAGCAGTACTTC. Amino acids: CASSQVAGETYEQYF.

This chain links TRBV5-5 with TRBJ2-7; 9 bases map to TRBD1. The CDR3 consists of 15 residues. Germline V gene sequence: CDR1 SGHKS, CDR2 YYEKEE (reference sequence). Trimming took 1 base from V and 3 from J; bases not matched to a gene: 5. As DNA, the CDR3 is TGTGCCAGCAGCTTGCGGGACAGGGCCTTCTACGAGCAGTACTTC. It codes for CASSLRDRAFYEQYF.

This chain uses TRBV27 with TRBJ1-1; 10 nucleotides match TRBD1. Looked up from germline, CDR1 is MNHEY and CDR2 is SMNVEV (reference sequence). V gave up 8 bases and J gave up 3 bases; unmatched junction bases: 3. This CDR3 contains 13 residues. In nucleotides, the CDR3 is TGTGCCAGCCGGGGACAGGGGTACACTGAAGCTTTCTTT. It encodes CASRGQGYTEAFF.

The chain carries TRBV2 and TRBJ2-1; D call uncertain. V lost 7 bases to trimming and J lost 0 bases, with 7 bases between them. The V gene's germline CDR1 is SNHLY and CDR2 FYNNEI. CDR3 size: 13 residues. The CDR3 sequence: CASTRSSYNEQFF. The CDR3 region has the DNA TGTGCCAGCACTAGAAGCTCCTACAATGAGCAGTTCTTC.